A single sample is the source of the 32 T cell receptor beta chains below, sequenced in a study of blood T cells in healthy people across ages. With a J-beta primer mix and a sample-barcoded 5' primer, a second PCR ran roughly 6 to 11 cycles. Each CDR3 protein gets one entry after TCRdb re-called the 5' RACE reads with MiXCR. The sample includes about 730,000 distinct CDR3 sequences, 35% to 45% seen only once; the top ten take less than 25%. What was sequenced was blood. The source of these receptors is a woman aged 60-75 years in good health.

The CDR3 nucleotides read TGTGCCAGCAGCTTAGTAGCGGGAGGCTCCTACAATGAGCAGTTCTTC. Protein: CASSLVAGGSYNEQFF. The V gene is TRBV11-3, the J gene TRBJ2-1, with 10 bases aligning to TRBD2. The length of the CDR3 is 16 residues. Germline-derived CDR1 and CDR2 are SGHNT and YENEEA. Unmatched junction bases numbered 0, after V lost 1 base and J lost 0 bases.

The chain recombines TRBV5-1 with TRBJ1-2; 7 positions match TRBD1. This CDR3 contains 14 residues. J was trimmed by 5 bases and V by 4 bases; bases with no gene match: 8. The germline V gene encodes CDR1 SGHRS and CDR2 YFSETQ. The CDR3 DNA sequence: TGCGCCAGCAGCCGGGACAGTGAATCGTATGGCTACACCTTC. Residues: CASSRDSESYGYTF.

This clonotype was recorded a few times. The rearrangement links TRBV5-5 to TRBJ2-1; 7 bases line up with TRBD1. This CDR3 spans 11 amino acids. From germline, CDR1 is SGHKS and CDR2 YYEKEE (reference sequence). J gave up 12 bases and V 3 bases, and 3 bases lay outside the gene matches. The CDR3 nucleotides are TGTGCCAGCAGCTCGACAGGGTGGCAGTTCTTC. It encodes CASSSTGWQFF.

This clonotype was seen ten or more times. This sequence joins TRBV20-1 and TRBJ2-7, with 7 bases aligning to TRBD2. The junction had 8 bases not matched to a gene; V was cut back by 5 bases and J by 1 base. The germline V gene has CDR1 DFQATT and CDR2 SNEGSKA (reference sequence). The CDR3 has 14 amino acids. In DNA form, the CDR3 reads TGCAGTGCTTACCCTAGCGGACAATCCTACGAGCAGTACTTC. It specifies CSAYPSGQSYEQYF.

The CDR3 protein is CSARDPRVSYEQYF. For the CDR3, the DNA is TGCAGTGCTAGAGATCCGAGGGTCTCCTACGAGCAGTACTTC. V gene TRBV20-1 combines with J gene TRBJ2-7, with D maybe TRBD2 (5 bases). This CDR3 has 14 residues. The germline V and J ends were trimmed by 0 bases and 0 bases, with 9 bases remaining between them. Germline CDR1 is DFQATT and CDR2 is SNEGSKA (reference sequence).

As regards this clonotype: A read error is possible here, since a much larger clone lies one base away. The chain recombines TRBV7-2 with TRBJ1-1, with a weak D call TRBD1 (5 bases). CDR1 is SGHTA and CDR2 is FQGNSA in the germline V gene. The CDR3 contains 14 residues. Trimming removed 5 bases from V and 5 bases from J, with 15 bases in between. The CDR3 region is CASSGLGAYTEAFF. In DNA form, the CDR3 reads TGTGCCAGCAGCGGGTTAGGGGCCTATACTGAAGCTTTCTTT.

The rearrangement joins TRBV5-4 to TRBJ1-2, with 7 nucleotides matching TRBD1. Unmatched junction bases numbered 4, after V lost 2 bases and J lost 0 bases. The CDR3 contains 15 residues. Per the germline V gene, CDR1 is SGHNT and CDR2 is YYREEE (reference sequence). Here the CDR3 reads CASSFLTGTNYGYTF. CDR3 coding DNA: TGTGCCAGCAGCTTTCTGACAGGGACTAACTATGGCTACACCTTC.

This clonotype was observed at least ten times. The chain uses TRBV20-1 and TRBJ2-5; D not resolved. The J call could be wrong; TRBJ2-7 is a better fit for the DNA end. This CDR3 comprises 11 residues. Germline CDR1 is DFQATT and CDR2 is SNEGSKA (reference sequence). CDR3 bases: TGCAGTGCTCGGGCTGGAGTCGAGCAGTACTTC. It codes for CSARAGVEQYF.

This clonotype has a single count. J is TRBJ1-2 and V is TRBV4-2; TRBD1 agrees at 7 bases. V lost 1 base to trimming and J lost 6 bases; unmatched junction nucleotides: 14. The CDR3 extends over 17 amino acids. The germline CDR1 and CDR2 sequences are LGHNA and YNFKEQ. The CDR3 loop reads CASSQVPHGQDPHGYTF. The CDR3 coding sequence is TGTGCCAGCAGCCAAGTCCCTCACGGACAGGACCCTCATGGCTACACCTTC.

This clonotype occurred many times. The chain joins TRBV6-5 to TRBJ2-6; D gene unclear. Trimming took off 2 bases at V and 4 bases at J, with 15 bases between the two ends. The CDR3 is 17 amino acids. The germline CDR1 and CDR2 sequences are MNHEY and SVGAGI. The CDR3 loop reads CASSYLLGRPGANVLTF. In DNA, the CDR3 is TGTGCCAGCAGTTACCTCCTCGGACGCCCCGGGGCCAACGTCCTGACTTTC.

The V gene is TRBV7-2, the J gene TRBJ2-7; D is unclear. Per the germline V gene, CDR1 is SGHTA and CDR2 is FQGNSA. CDR3 length: 15 residues. V was trimmed by 0 bases and J by 3 bases, leaving 12 bases between them. The CDR3 sequence is CASSLARVVDYEQYF. CDR3 DNA sequence: TGTGCCAGCAGCTTAGCCCGGGTCGTGGACTACGAGCAGTACTTC.

The chain joins TRBV7-2 to TRBJ1-6; 7 positions agree with TRBD1. The CDR3 has 16 residues. Germline values: CDR1 SGHTA, CDR2 FQGNSA. Losses at the gene ends were 5 bases for V and 3 bases for J; bases not matched to a gene: 7. The CDR3 loop is CASSLGAGGYNSPLHF. CDR3 in DNA: TGTGCCAGCAGCCTTGGGGCAGGGGGCTATAATTCACCCCTCCACTTT.

The chain has TRBV3-1 and TRBJ2-5; possibly TRBD1 or TRBD2 for D (5 bases each). The end of the DNA aligns better with TRBJ2-7, so the J call may be wrong. CDR1 LGHDT and CDR2 YNNKEL come from the germline V gene (reference sequence). CDR3 size: 13 residues. This CDR3 reads CASSPVGVPEQYF. The CDR3 region has the DNA TGTGCCAGCAGCCCCGTGGGGGTTCCCGAGCAGTACTTC.

This clonotype has ten or more counts. The chain is built from TRBV7-8 and TRBJ2-1; 7 bases map to TRBD1. The CDR3 runs to 15 residues. CDR1 and CDR2 from the germline V gene are SGHVS and FQNEAQ. J lost 2 bases, V lost 0 bases, and 1 base had no gene match. The CDR3 DNA sequence: TGTGCCAGCAGCTTAGCAGGGGGCACCTACAATGAGCAGTTCTTC. Protein: CASSLAGGTYNEQFF.

This rearrangement joins TRBV7-8 to TRBJ2-5, with 8 nucleotides matching TRBD2. Germline-derived CDR1 and CDR2 are SGHVS and FQNEAQ. The CDR3 spans 15 residues. V dropped 2 bases and J dropped 5; count of bases not matched to a gene: 7. Written as DNA, the CDR3 is TGTGCCAGCAGCTTACGGCGGGGGGATCCTGAGACCCAGTACTTC. Protein: CASSLRRGDPETQYF.

This clonotype turned up a few times. The rearrangement joins TRBV27 to TRBJ2-1, with no clear D. This CDR3 is 14 amino acids long. V was clipped by 7 bases and J by 0 bases, with 10 bases between them. Germline CDR1 reads MNHEY; CDR2 reads SMNVEV (reference sequence). This CDR3 reads CASKGALSYNEQFF. The CDR3 bases are TGTGCCAGCAAAGGCGCCCTCTCCTACAATGAGCAGTTCTTC.

About this clonotype: Mismatch with germline at one junction end may stem from a read error. CDR3 bases: TGTGTCAGCAGCTCCACAAAAGGGGGGATAACCTACGAGCAGTACTTC. Translating it yields CVSSSTKGGITYEQYF. The genes are TRBV7-9 and TRBJ2-7; tentatively, D is TRBD1 or TRBD2 (6 bases each). This CDR3 region has 16 residues. Germline values: CDR1 SEHNR, CDR2 FQNEAQ (reference sequence).

The chain couples TRBV14 to TRBJ1-6; tentatively, D is TRBD1 (6 bases). The CDR3 spans 18 residues. Germline V gene lookup returns CDR1 SGHDN and CDR2 FVKESK. V was trimmed by 0 bases and J by 4 bases, leaving 16 bases between them. In DNA form, the CDR3 reads TGTGCCAGCAGCCAAGACGGTGGGGGGCGCCCTTATAATTCACCCCTCCACTTT. As protein: CASSQDGGGRPYNSPLHF.

This chain joins TRBV6-6 and TRBJ2-5, with D perhaps matching TRBD1 or TRBD2 (5 bases each). Trimming shortened V by 2 bases and J by 0 bases, and 16 bases separated the two germline ends. The length of the CDR3 is 17 residues. CDR1 is MNHNY, CDR2 SVGAGI, per germline (reference sequence). CDR3 loop: CASSYGKGRPHQETQYF. The CDR3 nucleotides read TGTGCCAGCAGTTACGGCAAGGGGAGACCTCACCAAGAGACCCAGTACTTC.

This clonotype appeared many times. This rearrangement joins TRBV4-3 to TRBJ2-7; 10 nucleotides line up with TRBD2. Germline V gene data show CDR1 as LGHNA and CDR2 as YSLEER. The V segment lost 0 bases and the J segment 3 bases; nucleotides outside the gene matches: 8. This CDR3 spans 17 amino acids. The DNA for the CDR3 is TGCGCCAGCAGCCAAGAATGGGCTAGCGGGAGTTACTACGAGCAGTACTTC. Translating gives CASSQEWASGSYYEQYF.

The CDR3 sequence: CASRRREGNTGELFF. The DNA of the CDR3 is TGTGCCAGCAGGCGGCGGGAGGGTAACACCGGGGAGCTGTTTTTT. The genes are TRBV9 and TRBJ2-2; 9 bases match TRBD2. CDR3 length: 15 residues. Germline V gives CDR1 SGDLS, CDR2 YYNGEE. Trimming took 5 bases from V and 2 from J; bases not matched to a gene: 4.

This chain links TRBV29-1 with TRBJ1-1, with 10 bases aligning to TRBD1. Unmatched junction bases numbered 2, after V lost 7 bases and J lost 6 bases. The germline gives CDR1 SQVTM, CDR2 ANQGSEA. This CDR3 contains 11 residues. CDR3 DNA: TGCAGCGGTGACAGGGGGCCTGAAGCTTTCTTT. It translates to CSGDRGPEAFF.

The chain combines TRBV5-1 with TRBJ1-4; 7 bases are a match to TRBD1. CDR3 length: 17 residues. CDR1 and CDR2 from the germline V gene are SGHRS and YFSETQ. With 4 bases clipped from V and 0 bases from J, the junction kept 9 bases outside the gene matches. This CDR3 reads CASSPRRQGPTNEKLFF. The CDR3 DNA reads TGCGCCAGCAGCCCGAGAAGACAGGGCCCAACTAATGAAAAACTGTTTTTT. The complete variable domain, with remaining parts taken from reference TRBV5-1 and TRBJ1-4, reads KAGVTQTPRYLIKTRGQQVTLSCSPISGHRSVSWYQQTPGQGLQFLFEYFSETQRNKGNFPGRFSGRQFSNSRSEMNVSTLELGDSALYLCASSPRRQGPTNEKLFFGSGTQLSVL.

The V gene is TRBV20-1, the J gene TRBJ2-5; 10 bases are shared with TRBD2. V dropped 7 bases and J dropped 11; count of bases not matched to a gene: 19. Germline lookup yields CDR1 DFQATT and CDR2 SNEGSKA (reference sequence). The length of the CDR3 is 15 residues. The CDR3 DNA sequence: TGCAGTGTTGGAGCGGGAGGGGTCGCCTACAATGAGCAGTACTTC. Its translation is CSVGAGGVAYNEQYF.

For this clonotype: One end of the junction does not line up with germline, which may come from a read error. The chain employs TRBV7-2 and TRBJ2-3, with 13 bases fitting TRBD2. This CDR3 is 16 amino acids long. Germline V lookup: CDR1 SGHTA, CDR2 FQGNSA. The CDR3 nucleotides are TGTGCCAACAGCTTACAACTAGCGGGGGGGCCCAATACGCAGTATTTT. The encoded protein is CANSLQLAGGPNTQYF.

The chain recombines TRBV6-2 or TRBV6-3 with TRBJ2-5; weak D call: TRBD1 (5 bases). The V end was cut by 5 bases, the J end by 2 bases, with 12 bases between. CDR3 length equals 14 residues. Germline V gene data show CDR1 as MNHEY and CDR2 as SVGEGT. The CDR3 region has the DNA TGTGCCAGCAGTCCTCGGCGGACACAAGAGACCCAGTACTTC. Amino acids: CASSPRRTQETQYF.

This clonotype was seen a handful of times. This chain uses TRBV27 with TRBJ1-1, with no clear D. Germline-derived CDR1 and CDR2 are MNHEY and SMNVEV (reference sequence). The V end lost 6 bases, the J end lost 4 bases, and 18 bases lay between the germline ends. CDR3 length: 15 amino acids. The CDR3 is CASSPGGFPFTEAFF. The CDR3, as DNA: TGTGCCAGCAGCCCCGGCGGCTTTCCGTTCACTGAAGCTTTCTTT.

The chain is built from TRBV12-3 or TRBV12-4 and TRBJ2-5, with D uncertain. The assigned J gene may be wrong: the sequence end matches TRBJ2-1 better. The CDR3 is 13 residues long. As DNA, the CDR3 is TGTGCCAGCAGTTTAGCACCGCAAGAGACCCAGTTCTTC. This sequence encodes CASSLAPQETQFF.

The V and J genes are TRBV3-1 and TRBJ2-1; no definite D call. The assigned J gene may be wrong: the sequence end matches TRBJ2-7 better. This CDR3 contains 13 residues. Germline V gene sequence: CDR1 LGHDT, CDR2 YNNKEL (reference sequence). CDR3 DNA sequence: TGTGCCAGCAGCAAATCGAACCTAAATGAGCAGTACTTC. Protein sequence: CASSKSNLNEQYF.

The rearrangement joins TRBV4-3 to TRBJ2-6, with 9 bases fitting TRBD2. The CDR3 extends over 17 amino acids. The germline V gene encodes CDR1 LGHNA and CDR2 YSLEER. The V gene end was trimmed by 0 bases and the J gene end by 0 bases; junction bases not matched to a gene: 0. DNA of the CDR3: TGCGCCAGCAGCCAAGAGACTAGCGGCTCTGGGGCCAACGTCCTGACTTTC. This encodes CASSQETSGSGANVLTF.

V usage is TRBV4-1 and J usage is TRBJ2-1, with unresolved D. CDR3 length equals 13 residues. V shed 8 bases and J shed 0 bases, with 8 bases lying between them. CDR1 and CDR2 from the germline V gene are MGHRA and YSYEKL. In DNA form, the CDR3 reads TGCGCCAGCGCTTCGAGCTCCTACAATGAGCAGTTCTTC. Amino acid sequence: CASASSSYNEQFF.

Of note for this clonotype: This may be a read error: a much more frequent sequence differs by one nucleotide. The CDR3 DNA reads as TGTGCCAACAGTTACTATCTTAGCCATGAGCAGTTCTTC. Amino acid sequence: CANSYYLSHEQFF. The rearrangement links TRBV6-2 or TRBV6-3 to TRBJ2-1, with D hard to call. Germline loops: CDR1 MNHEY, CDR2 SVGEGT. The CDR3 consists of 13 residues.